These 8 T cell receptor beta chains came from one sample sequenced in a study of cytomegalovirus exposure and HLA in healthy donors. PCR used 60 Vbeta primers and 13 Jbeta primers. Measured with immunoSEQ multiplex PCR; TCRdb has only the in-frame clones, and not every one. The table lists 130,000 or so clones, roughly 82% of them singletons. Sequencing was carried out using PBMCs. These receptors were collected from a male donor in good health and CMV-seropositive.

This chain uses TRBV7-4 with TRBJ2-1, with a possible D match to TRBD2 (5 bases). In germline, CDR1 is SGHVT, CDR2 SQSDAQ. The V end lost 2 bases, the J end lost 0 bases, and 11 bases lay between the germline ends. The CDR3 is 16 amino acids. The CDR3 protein is CASSLNCGPSYNEQFF. DNA for the CDR3: TGTGCCAGCAGCTTAAACTGCGGGCCCTCCTACAATGAGCAGTTCTTC.

The chain combines TRBV27 with TRBJ2-2; no clear D. Germline-derived CDR1 and CDR2 are MNHEY and SMNVEV (reference sequence). This CDR3 has 13 amino acids. Trimming shortened V by 6 bases and J by 3 bases, and 8 bases separated the two germline ends. The CDR3 bases are TGTGCCAGCAGGGCTAGTCACACCGGGGAGCTGTTTTTT. Translating it yields CASRASHTGELFF.

This clone was found a few times. The chain's CDR3 is CASNGQGTNEQYF. The CDR3 DNA is TGTGCCAGCAATGGACAGGGAACCAACGAGCAGTACTTC. The chain employs TRBV7-9 and TRBJ2-7, with 8 bases aligning to TRBD1. V was pared by 7 bases and J by 5 bases, with 7 bases of the junction left unmatched. CDR1 and CDR2 from the germline V gene are SEHNR and FQNEAQ (reference sequence). This CDR3 contains 13 residues.

This clone was seen once. The V and J genes are TRBV19 and TRBJ1-2; TRBD1 aligns across 9 bases. J was trimmed by 4 bases and V by 3 bases; bases with no gene match: 9. This CDR3 region has 16 residues. Germline CDR1 reads LNHDA; CDR2 reads SQIVND (reference sequence). The CDR3 sequence: CASSISGTGYGYGYTF. The DNA of the CDR3 is TGTGCCAGTAGTATTAGCGGGACAGGGTACGGCTATGGCTACACCTTC.

This chain uses TRBV5-1 with TRBJ1-5; D remains ambiguous. Germline lookup yields CDR1 SGHRS and CDR2 YFSETQ. Trimming took off 0 bases at V and 1 base at J, with 8 bases between the two ends. CDR3 length equals 15 residues. CDR3 sequence (DNA): TGCGCCAGCAGCTTGGCTGGGCAGAGCAATCAGCCCCAGCATTTT. It codes for CASSLAGQSNQPQHF.

The genes are TRBV6-5 and TRBJ1-5, with no clear D. Germline CDR1 and CDR2: MNHEY and SVGAGI. With 5 bases removed from V and 10 bases from J, the gap between germline ends came to 15 bases. This CDR3 spans 13 amino acids. DNA of the CDR3: TGTGCCAGCAGTCCCAGTGGGCAGATTCCCCAGCATTTT. As protein: CASSPSGQIPQHF.

The chain has TRBV2 and TRBJ2-1, with D tentatively TRBD2 (6 bases). The CDR3 consists of 15 residues. Deletions cut 9 bases from V and 7 bases from J, with 22 bases between. Germline V gives CDR1 SNHLY, CDR2 FYNNEI. CDR3 in amino acids: CASSKILGGVNEQFF. CDR3 coding DNA: TGTGCCAGTAGTAAAATACTAGGCGGGGTTAATGAGCAGTTCTTC.

Concerning this clone itself: The junction differs from germline at one of its ends, possibly a read error. V is TRBV7-9 and J is TRBJ1-2; TRBD1 is a possible D gene (6 bases). Germline V gives CDR1 SEHNR, CDR2 FQNEAQ (reference sequence). This CDR3 has 15 amino acids. For the CDR3, the DNA is TGTTCCAGCAGCAGCGGGACAAACCCTAACTATGGCTACACCTTC. As protein: CSSSSGTNPNYGYTF.